A selection of T cell receptor beta chains follows, all from one sample in a study of T cells in Graves' hyperthyroidism and ophthalmopathy. TCRdb re-called the multiplex PCR reads through MiXCR, storing one row per CDR3 protein. The data show more than 500,000 distinct CDR3 sequences, 46% seen once. Material for sequencing was peripheral blood or thyroid tissue (not recorded which). These receptors all come from an adult woman with Graves' disease, either hyperthyroidism or ophthalmopathy (not recorded which). The CDR3 runs from the conserved cysteine through the conserved F or W. The order of the fields is D gene, clone size, V gene, J gene, CDR3 DNA, CDR3 protein. A D gene is named only where the DNA matches it firmly. Clone size is stated in some rows and not others, as once, few, many or a class when expanded.

D: TRBD1
size: many
V: TRBV29-1
J: TRBJ2-5
DNA: TGCAGCGTTGTCGGGGCAGGGGGCGGGGAGACCCAGTACTTC
CDR3: CSVVGAGGGETQYF

D: NA
size: many
V: TRBV7-9
J: TRBJ2-2
DNA: TGTGCCAGCACCAAAAAGGCGGAGTACACCGGGGAGCTGTTTTTT
CDR3: CASTKKAEYTGELFF

D: TRBD1
size: few
V: TRBV29-1
J: TRBJ1-1
DNA: TGCAGCGCTCTTAGGGGACAGATGAACACTGAAGCTTTCTTT
CDR3: CSALRGQMNTEAFF

D: NA
size: many
V: TRBV4-1
J: TRBJ1-5
DNA: TGCGCCAGCAGCCAAATGACTGGGTGGCCCCAGCATTTT
CDR3: CASSQMTGWPQHF

D: NA
size: few
V: TRBV3-1
J: TRBJ1-1
DNA: TGTGCCAGCAGCCCGTGGACAGCTAACACTGAAGCTTTCTTT
CDR3: CASSPWTANTEAFF

D: NA
size: few
V: TRBV18
J: TRBJ1-5
DNA: TGTGCCAGCTCACCATTGGGGGAAAGGCAGCCCCAGCATTTT
CDR3: CASSPLGERQPQHF

D: NA
size: NA
V: TRBV7-9
J: TRBJ2-3
DNA: TGTGCCAGCAGCCCCCTCGGGCTAGCGAACACAGATACGCAGTATTTT
CDR3: CASSPLGLANTDTQYF

D: NA
size: NA
V: TRBV4-1
J: TRBJ2-7
DNA: TGCGCCAGCAGCCACAGACCGGGATTCCTGGGAGGCGAGCAGTACTTC
CDR3: CASSHRPGFLGGEQYF

D: NA
size: many
V: TRBV7-2
J: TRBJ1-1
DNA: TGTGCCAGCAGCTTATCATCAGGGATTGCTGAAGCTTTCTTT
CDR3: CASSLSSGIAEAFF

D: NA
size: NA
V: TRBV28
J: TRBJ1-6
DNA: TGTGCCACCACGACCATATATTGGACAGCCAAGGAAGGTTCACCCCTCCACTTT
CDR3: CATTTIYWTAKEGSPLHF

D: TRBD2
size: many
V: TRBV5-1
J: TRBJ2-7
DNA: TGCGCCAGCAGCTTGGATCCTAGCGGGAGATACGAGCAGTACTTC
CDR3: CASSLDPSGRYEQYF

D: NA
size: many
V: TRBV9
J: TRBJ2-7
DNA: TGTGCCAGCAGCCCCGGAGCCTACGAGCAGTACTTC
CDR3: CASSPGAYEQYF

D: NA
size: NA
V: TRBV10-2
J: TRBJ1-2
DNA: TGCGCCAGCAGTGAGTCGAGAGGGACGGCCCTCAGCGGGGGCTACACCTTC
CDR3: CASSESRGTALSGGYTF

D: NA
size: many
V: TRBV4-1
J: TRBJ2-5
DNA: TGCGCCAGCAGCCCGGGGGACAGTAATCAAGAGACCCAGTACTTC
CDR3: CASSPGDSNQETQYF

D: NA
size: NA
V: TRBV11-2
J: TRBJ1-1
DNA: TGTGCCAGCAGCTCCATGCGGAACACTGAAGCTTTCTTT
CDR3: CASSSMRNTEAFF

D: NA
size: many
V: TRBV11-2
J: TRBJ2-5
DNA: TGTGCCAGCAGCGCCATAGGGGGGCAAGAGACCCAGTACTTC
CDR3: CASSAIGGQETQYF

D: TRBD1
size: few
V: TRBV6-5
J: TRBJ1-1
DNA: TGTGCCGTAGACAGGGGGGCTTTCTTT
CDR3: CAVDRGAFF

D: TRBD1
size: NA
V: TRBV6-5
J: TRBJ1-2
DNA: TGTGCCAGCAGTTACACGGACAGGGACTATGGCTACACCTTC
CDR3: CASSYTDRDYGYTF

D: TRBD2
size: NA
V: TRBV7-3
J: TRBJ2-1
DNA: TGTGCCAGCAGTTTCAGCGGGAGCTACAATGAGCAGTTCTTC
CDR3: CASSFSGSYNEQFF

D: NA
size: many
V: TRBV25-1
J: TRBJ1-5
DNA: TGTGCCAGCAGCATGGGAGGGTCTCAGCCCCAGCATTTT
CDR3: CASSMGGSQPQHF

D: TRBD1
size: few
V: TRBV5-1
J: TRBJ2-3
DNA: TGCGCCAGCAGCCGGGACAGGCTCACAGATACGCAGTATTTT
CDR3: CASSRDRLTDTQYF

D: NA
size: NA
V: TRBV18
J: TRBJ2-5
DNA: TGTGCCAGCTCACCGCCAATCTTGAGGGGGACCCAGTACTTC
CDR3: CASSPPILRGTQYF

D: NA
size: NA
V: TRBV10-2
J: TRBJ1-6
DNA: TGCGCCAGCAGTGAGGGGGACCGAAGGGGCAGGGGCCAGATTAATTCACCCCTCCACTTT
CDR3: CASSEGDRRGRGQINSPLHF

D: TRBD1
size: many
V: TRBV19
J: TRBJ1-3
DNA: TGTGCCAGTAGTGTCTCACAGGGGAGCCGGAGAAACACCATATATTTT
CDR3: CASSVSQGSRRNTIYF

D: NA
size: NA
V: TRBV29-1
J: TRBJ1-6
DNA: TGCAGCGTTAAGAAGGCAGGGGACTCACCCCTCCACTTT
CDR3: CSVKKAGDSPLHF

D: NA
size: many
V: TRBV20-1
J: TRBJ2-5
DNA: TGCAGTGCTAGCTTGGAGAACCTGAGGCTAGGGACCCAGTACTTC
CDR3: CSASLENLRLGTQYF

D: NA
size: many
V: TRBV2
J: TRBJ2-7
DNA: TGTGCCAGCAGTGAATATCCGGTCTACGAGCAGTACTTC
CDR3: CASSEYPVYEQYF

D: TRBD1
size: many
V: TRBV29-1
J: TRBJ1-2
DNA: TGCAGCGTTCGAGGGACAGGGGGCAGGGCTAACTATGGCTACACCTTC
CDR3: CSVRGTGGRANYGYTF

D: NA
size: NA
V: TRBV24-1
J: TRBJ1-2
DNA: TGTGCCACCAGTGATTTACTCGAGCATGGCTACACCTTC
CDR3: CATSDLLEHGYTF

D: TRBD1
size: once
V: TRBV7-9
J: TRBJ2-2
DNA: TGTGCCGGCAGCTTGGGGACAGTTCTCACCGGGGAGCTGTTTTTT
CDR3: CAGSLGTVLTGELFF

D: NA
size: NA
V: TRBV7-9
J: TRBJ1-2
DNA: TGTGCCAGCAGCTTAGTACCCGACGGAGGCTATGGCTACACCTTC
CDR3: CASSLVPDGGYGYTF

D: TRBD2
size: NA
V: TRBV5-1
J: TRBJ2-3
DNA: TGCGCCAGCAGCTCCGGGACTAGCGGGAGCTCAGATACGCAGTATTTT
CDR3: CASSSGTSGSSDTQYF

D: TRBD2
size: NA
V: TRBV7-6
J: TRBJ2-2
DNA: TGTGCCAGCAGCCCGCTTAGCGGGGTGAACACCGGGGAGCTGTTTTTT
CDR3: CASSPLSGVNTGELFF

D: TRBD2
size: many
V: TRBV7-8
J: TRBJ2-2
DNA: TGTGCCAGCAGACCCAGACTAGCGGGAGGTCTGGCCGGGGAGCTGTTTTTT
CDR3: CASRPRLAGGLAGELFF

D: NA
size: NA
V: TRBV11-1
J: TRBJ1-5
DNA: TGTGCCAGCAGCCCAAATCGCGGGCCGGGGAATCAGCCCCAGCATTTT
CDR3: CASSPNRGPGNQPQHF

D: NA
size: many
V: TRBV7-3
J: TRBJ2-3
DNA: TGTGCCAGTTCGTGGGGGAGGTTGACAGATACGCAGTATTTT
CDR3: CASSWGRLTDTQYF

D: TRBD2
size: NA
V: TRBV15
J: TRBJ2-5
DNA: TGTGCCACCAGCGGGGGGAGGGAAGAGACCCAGTACTTC
CDR3: CATSGGREETQYF

D: NA
size: NA
V: TRBV6-5
J: TRBJ1-4
DNA: TGTGCCAGCAGTTACTCTGGACAGAGAAATGAAAAACTGTTTTTT
CDR3: CASSYSGQRNEKLFF

D: NA
size: NA
V: TRBV7-9
J: TRBJ2-7
DNA: TGTGCCAGCAGGGTCGGGGGCGGGGGCCAGCAGTACTTC
CDR3: CASRVGGGGQQYF

D: NA
size: NA
V: TRBV5-1
J: TRBJ2-2
DNA: TGCGCCAGCAGCTTGTTACAGCCGAACACCGGGGAGCTGTTTTTT
CDR3: CASSLLQPNTGELFF

D: TRBD1
size: NA
V: TRBV7-8
J: TRBJ1-4
DNA: TGTGCCAGCAGCTTAGCGAAAGTTCCCGGGACAGGGGGATTTCATGAAAAACTGTTTTTT
CDR3: CASSLAKVPGTGGFHEKLFF

D: TRBD2
size: NA
V: TRBV29-1
J: TRBJ2-2
DNA: TGCAGCGTGGGGGGACTAGCGGGAGGGGGCACCGGGGAGCTGTTTTTT
CDR3: CSVGGLAGGGTGELFF